This T cell receptor beta chain stems from a study of blood T cell repertoires in COVID-19. About the study: Acute and convalescent COVID-19 specimens originated in the United States, Italy and Spain. From T cells, B-cell-depleted T cells, or PBMCs came the material, which was cDNA or gDNA.

Authors' methods: Amplification from reference gene primers served as the basis for estimated nucleated cell counts. Produced via immunoSEQ multiplex PCR; TCRdb's table is partial and in-frame only. Clonal size and the V and J genes are those of that table, whereas D and trimming came from the DNA. Seen here are approximately 57,000 clones, more than 75% observed once, and the top ten hold 4%. V gave up 2 bases and J gave up 3 bases, with 11 bases separating them. CDR3 length: 15 residues. The germline V gene encodes CDR1 SGDLS and CDR2 YYNGEE. Sequencing input: peripheral blood. The sequence derives from a middle-aged man with acute or convalescent COVID-19. The J gene is TRBJ1-4, the V gene TRBV9; D gene uncertain. The DNA of the CDR3 is TGTGCCAGCAGCGTGAGCGGGCAGTCTAATGAAAAACTGTTTTTT. Its translation is CASSVSGQSNEKLFF.